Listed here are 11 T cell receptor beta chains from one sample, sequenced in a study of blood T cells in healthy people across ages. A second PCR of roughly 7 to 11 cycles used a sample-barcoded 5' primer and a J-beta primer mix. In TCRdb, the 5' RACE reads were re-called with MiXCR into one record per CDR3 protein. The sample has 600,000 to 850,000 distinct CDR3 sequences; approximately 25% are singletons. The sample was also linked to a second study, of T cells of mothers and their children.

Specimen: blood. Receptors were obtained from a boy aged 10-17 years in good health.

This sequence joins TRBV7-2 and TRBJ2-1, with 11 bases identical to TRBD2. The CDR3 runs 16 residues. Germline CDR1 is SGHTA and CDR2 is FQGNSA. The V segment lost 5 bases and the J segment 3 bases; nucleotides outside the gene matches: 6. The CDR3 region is CASSLSGTSGYNEQFF. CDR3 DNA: TGTGCCAGCAGCCTCTCGGGGACTAGCGGCTACAATGAGCAGTTCTTC.

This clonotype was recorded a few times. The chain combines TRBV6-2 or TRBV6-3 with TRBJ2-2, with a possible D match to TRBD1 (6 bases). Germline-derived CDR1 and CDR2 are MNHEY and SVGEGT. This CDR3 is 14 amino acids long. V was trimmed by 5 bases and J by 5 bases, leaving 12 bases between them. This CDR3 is CASSAGTPTGELFF. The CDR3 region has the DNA TGTGCCAGCAGTGCCGGGACACCAACCGGGGAGCTGTTTTTT.

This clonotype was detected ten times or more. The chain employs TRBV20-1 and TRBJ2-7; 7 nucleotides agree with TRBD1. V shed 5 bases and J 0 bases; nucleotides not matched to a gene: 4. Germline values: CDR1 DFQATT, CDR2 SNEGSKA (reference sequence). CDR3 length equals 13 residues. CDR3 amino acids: CSAVQGTSYEQYF. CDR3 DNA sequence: TGCAGTGCTGTACAGGGGACCTCCTACGAGCAGTACTTC.

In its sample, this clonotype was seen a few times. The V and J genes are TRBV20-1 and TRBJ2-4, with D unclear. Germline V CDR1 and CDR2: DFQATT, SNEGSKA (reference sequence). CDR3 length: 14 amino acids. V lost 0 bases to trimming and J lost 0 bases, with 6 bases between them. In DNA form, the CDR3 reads TGCAGTGCTAGAGATGCGCTAGCCAAAAACATTCAGTACTTC. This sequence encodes CSARDALAKNIQYF.

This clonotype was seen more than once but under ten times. DNA of the CDR3: TGTGCCAGCAGTTATACGGGGGTGAACACTGAAGCTTTCTTT. Amino acids: CASSYTGVNTEAFF. This rearrangement joins TRBV6-5 to TRBJ1-1; perhaps TRBD1 as D (5 bases). Germline CDR1 and CDR2: MNHEY and SVGAGI. CDR3 size: 14 residues. V was trimmed by 3 bases and J by 0 bases, leaving 8 bases between them.

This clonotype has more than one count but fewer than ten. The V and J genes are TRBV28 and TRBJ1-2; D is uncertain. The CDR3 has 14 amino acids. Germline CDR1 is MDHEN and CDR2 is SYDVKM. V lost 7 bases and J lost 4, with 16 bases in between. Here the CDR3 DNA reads TGTGCCAGCAACGCACAGTCTCTATCCTATGGCTACACCTTC. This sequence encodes CASNAQSLSYGYTF.

The CDR3: CASSVKLFSYEQYF. The DNA for the CDR3 is TGTGCCAGCAGCGTAAAACTGTTCTCCTACGAGCAGTACTTC. The V and J genes are TRBV9 and TRBJ2-5, with D uncertain. With the DNA end fitting TRBJ2-7 better, the J assignment may be wrong. CDR3 size: 14 residues. In germline, CDR1 is SGDLS, CDR2 YYNGEE.

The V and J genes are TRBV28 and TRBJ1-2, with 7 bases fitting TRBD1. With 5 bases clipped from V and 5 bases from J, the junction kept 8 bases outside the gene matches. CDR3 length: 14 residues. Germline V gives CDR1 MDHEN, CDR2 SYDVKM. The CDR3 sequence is CASSPRDSSYGYTF. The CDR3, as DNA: TGTGCCAGCAGTCCGCGGGACAGCTCTTATGGCTACACCTTC.

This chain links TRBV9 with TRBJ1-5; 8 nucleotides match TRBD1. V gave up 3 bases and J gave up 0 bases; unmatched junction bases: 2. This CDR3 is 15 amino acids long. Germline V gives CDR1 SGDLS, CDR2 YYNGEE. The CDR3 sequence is CASSGGTGSNQPQHF. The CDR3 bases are TGTGCCAGCAGCGGCGGGACAGGTAGCAATCAGCCCCAGCATTTT.

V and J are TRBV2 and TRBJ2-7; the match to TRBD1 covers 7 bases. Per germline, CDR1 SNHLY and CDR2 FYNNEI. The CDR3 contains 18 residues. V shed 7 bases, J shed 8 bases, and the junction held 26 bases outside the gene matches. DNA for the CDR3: TGTGCCAGCAATAACGGGCCCTGGACTCGGGACAGAGTTGATCAGCAGTACTTC. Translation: CASNNGPWTRDRVDQQYF. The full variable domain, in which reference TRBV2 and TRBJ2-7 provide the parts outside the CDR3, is EPEVTQTPSHQVTQMGQEVILRCVPISNHLYFYWYRQILGQKVEFLVSFYNNEISEKSEIFDDQFSVERPDGSNFTLKIRSTKLEDSAMYFCASNNGPWTRDRVDQQYFGPGTRLTVT.

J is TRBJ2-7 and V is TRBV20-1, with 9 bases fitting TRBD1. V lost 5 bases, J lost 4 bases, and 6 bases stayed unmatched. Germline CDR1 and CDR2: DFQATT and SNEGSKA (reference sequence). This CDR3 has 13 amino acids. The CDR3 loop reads CSAPGTGYYEQYF. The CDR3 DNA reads TGCAGTGCTCCTGGGACAGGGTATTACGAGCAGTACTTC.